This T cell receptor beta chain was sequenced in a study of tumor-infiltrating lymphocytes in localized non-small cell lung cancer. Whole-study context: Each patient gave resected tumor and non-adjacent uninvolved lung tissue. The study's findings and limits: Not all patients were TCR sequenced, owing to tissue quantity. Each assay used a separate piece of the same tissue.

TCRdb's table, derived via immunoSEQ multiplex PCR, lists solely in-frame clones and lacks some. Counted here are about 13,000 clones, 68% occurring once; the ten biggest clones make up less than 10%. Germline loops: CDR1 MNHEY, CDR2 SVGAGI. Trimming took off 6 bases at V and 4 bases at J, with 15 bases between the two ends. The CDR3 is 14 amino acids. Points on this clone: The antigen is not known.

Sequencing was carried out using lung tumor tissue. This sequence originates from a human donor with non-small cell lung cancer. V gene TRBV6-5 combines with J gene TRBJ1-2, with a tentative D call TRBD1 (5 bases). CDR3 nucleotides: TGTGCCAGCAGCCGTCCGGGGGGTGGCTATGGCTACACCTTC. As protein: CASSRPGGGYGYTF.